A selection of T cell receptor beta chains follows, all from one sample in a study of blood T cell repertoires in COVID-19. Clones were read by immunoSEQ multiplex PCR, and TCRdb kept only the in-frame ones, dropping some. The data contain roughly 220,000 clones, about 79% of them singletons. Sequencing was carried out using peripheral blood. The receptor source for this set is a woman in her 40s who had recovered from COVID-19. The conserved cysteine and the conserved F or W are not part of the CDR3 here. Each record gives: clone size, V gene, J gene, CDR3 protein. Where a row states a size, it is once, few, many or the class of an expanded clone; other rows omit it.

.,TRBV19,TRBJ1-6,ASSPTGGRSPLH
.,TRBV11-3,TRBJ2-1,ASSLLTSGYNEQF
.,TRBV6-5,TRBJ1-1,ASQDSGGNTEAF
.,TRBV2,TRBJ2-5,ASSGVRDQETQY
.,TRBV18,TRBJ1-1,ASSPWDRGGVNTEAF
once,TRBV3-1/TRBV3-2,TRBJ1-5,ASSQEVGASNQPQH
.,TRBV7-9,TRBJ2-3,ASSELSGVTDTQY
.,TRBV18,TRBJ1-6,ASAVTSNQNSPLH
.,TRBV6-5,TRBJ1-5,ASSPPQAQPQH
.,TRBV5-1,TRBJ1-6,ASSTGLDNSPLH
.,TRBV5-6,TRBJ1-5,ASSLQGYQPQH
.,TRBV12-3/TRBV12-4,TRBJ1-2,ASSPRQGANPL
.,TRBV29-1,TRBJ1-2,SVEDLDRTYGYT
.,TRBV6-2/TRBV6-3,TRBJ2-2,ASSSGTKYTGELF
.,TRBV7-2,TRBJ1-1,ASSGDRDTEAF
few,TRBV5-5,TRBJ2-5,ASSATSTQETQY
.,TRBV19,TRBJ1-3,ASTRQASGNTIY
.,TRBV3-1/TRBV3-2,TRBJ2-7,ASSRSGGAKEQY
.,TRBV29-1,TRBJ2-7,SVLKTTGLEEQY
.,TRBV21-1,TRBJ2-7,ASREGDKIKSSSYEQY
.,TRBV12-3/TRBV12-4,TRBJ1-2,ASSGTVLYGYT
.,TRBV28,TRBJ2-5,ASSSRDRVETQY
.,TRBV27,TRBJ2-2,ASSSARLAGRNTGELF
.,TRBV6-2/TRBV6-3,TRBJ2-2,ASSYGTSNTGELF
.,TRBV6-1,TRBJ1-3,ASSDQGSGNTIY
.,TRBV18,TRBJ2-2,ASSPLQNTGELF
few,TRBV6-5,TRBJ1-6,ASGTPPDSGSPLH
few,TRBV28,TRBJ1-5,ASSSALTGDYQPQH
.,TRBV18,TRBJ2-1,ASSPLAEDNEQF
.,TRBV6-2/TRBV6-3,TRBJ2-7,ASSPRQGFSYEQY
.,TRBV7-9,TRBJ1-6,ASSLSGTGSPPLH
.,TRBV7-3,TRBJ2-3,ASSLYGGTRTDTQY
once,TRBV7-8,TRBJ2-7,ASRNWAGELYEQY
.,TRBV18,TRBJ1-1,ASSSTGGDTEAF
.,TRBV30,TRBJ1-3,AWSGHYSGNTIY
many,TRBV7-2,TRBJ1-1,ASSLGFSNEAF
.,TRBV29-1,TRBJ1-2,SVRGRSNGYT
.,TRBV6-2/TRBV6-3,TRBJ1-4,ASSYFRDEKLF
.,TRBV30,TRBJ2-1,AWSVWGQGLTNEQF
.,TRBV18,TRBJ1-6,ASSPPGQFNSPLH
.,TRBV11-2,TRBJ2-3,ASSSAGTDTQY